This TCR beta chain stems from a study of blood T cell repertoires in COVID-19. This CDR3 region has 16 residues. The germline CDR1 and CDR2 sequences are SEHNR and FQNEAQ (reference sequence). With 6 bases removed from V and 7 bases from J, the gap between germline ends came to 22 bases. Each participant's cohort was designated according to participant-reported clinical history. Per the original data handling: Nucleated cell counts were estimated from reference gene primer amplification. TCRdb's table, derived via immunoSEQ multiplex PCR, lists solely in-frame clones and lacks some. D and trimming were read from the DNA, whereas the V and J calls and clone size are those reported in that table. The sample shows roughly 250,000 clones, 80% to 90% of them seen only once.

The material sequenced was PBMCs or T cells enriched from blood (not recorded which). The genes are TRBV7-9 and TRBJ2-1, with a possible D match to TRBD2 (7 bases). This clonotype originated in a young woman who had recovered from COVID-19. The DNA for the CDR3 is TGTGCCAGCAGGACAGGAGTTGGCGGGGGATATAATGAGCAGTTCTTC. Its translation is CASRTGVGGGYNEQFF.